This T cell receptor beta chain was recovered during a study of low-dose radiotherapy and immunotherapy resistance in tumors. Study details: Starting cycle 1 day 1, oral aspirin 300 mg was given daily for four cycles.

First-strand cDNA used TRAV- and TRBV-specific primers, covering alpha and beta chains. Amplification of TCRs used a constant-region primer and V-primer adapter for about 21 PCR cycles. By in vitro transcription, the isolated mRNA was amplified. TCRdb reprocessed the reads with MiXCR, giving one entry per CDR3 protein. Of under 70,000 distinct CDR3 sequences listed, about 25% are singletons. The junction had 9 bases not matched to a gene; V was cut back by 1 base and J by 3 bases. In germline, CDR1 is SEHNR, CDR2 FQNEAQ (reference sequence). The CDR3 totals 17 residues. Sample time point: after trial treatment. Treatment given: LDRT plus nivolumab, ipilimumab, low-dose cyclophosphamide and aspirin (RACIN trial). Each donor was administered nivolumab, ipilimumab, aspirin, low-dose cyclophosphamide and low-dose radiotherapy. Enrollment required an advanced solid tumor negative for tumor-infiltrating lymphocytes.

The V call is TRBV7-9, the J call TRBJ2-5, with TRBD2 matching over 9 bases. The receptor comes from a male donor with prostate cancer. Material: PBMCs, obtained after low-dose radiotherapy plus immunotherapy. CDR3: CASSLERRRGGEETQYF. The CDR3 DNA is TGTGCCAGCAGCTTAGAAAGGCGGCGGGGGGGTGAAGAGACCCAGTACTTC.